This TCR beta chain was recorded in a study of T cell responses to AZD1222 COVID-19 vaccine. The CDR3 length is 13 residues. In germline, CDR1 is GTSNPN, CDR2 SVGIG (reference sequence). Trimming stripped 1 base from V and 8 bases from J, with 14 bases between. This clone was counted once. Its specificity is unknown. Clones were read by immunoSEQ multiplex PCR, and TCRdb kept only the in-frame ones, dropping some. The table includes under 150,000 clones, approximately 90% detected once. Study observations and caveats: Donors in the cohort were predominantly white British and more often female, and clonal diversity was possibly underestimated.

This sequence originates from an adult in good health. This sequence joins TRBV30 and TRBJ1-2; D unclear. The source was peripheral blood, collected on day 0 of AZD1222 vaccination. This CDR3 is CAWSEVHTIGYTF. CDR3 nucleotide sequence: TGTGCCTGGAGTGAGGTGCATACTATCGGCTACACCTTC.